Sequencing of this T cell receptor beta chain was carried out in a study of CD8 T cell repertoires and HIV-1 epitope variants (dated by TCRdb to the early 2020s). In terms of the full investigation: Twenty-five peptides representing autologous and known Gag and Nef epitope variants were each used to stimulate T cells in separate culture wells. The control conditions were a CMV, EBV and flu peptide pool, the Ebola AY9 epitope as a negative control, and a well with no peptide. Tested epitopes included three Gag epitope families and Nef HW9 and YT9. T cells were enriched with the EasySep Human T Cell Enrichment Kit and co-cultured with equal numbers of autologous T cell-negative cells as antigen-presenting cells. Cultures ran for 10 to 11 days in IMDM with gentamicin, with half-media changes on days 3 and 7 adding IL-2, IL-7 and IL-15. An aliquot of 1M T cells was saved as an uncultured baseline condition, separate from the roughly 80 T cell cultures. A total of 83 T cell cultures were run, with each culture condition performed in triplicate except for one peptide, which was performed in duplicate. What the study reported, not specific to this receptor: A few clonotypes recognized the Nef KF9 family and one clonotype recognized the HW9 family, while no responses to the TAALDMSHF plasma variant were seen. Under ten antigen-specific TCR beta clonotypes were identified, and about 6 of them appeared cross-reactive for autologous or known escape epitope variants. The assay identified only TCR beta chains and indicated proliferation in response to antigen, without indicating T cell function or cytokine profile.

TCR beta CDR3 regions were sequenced at survey depth on the immunoSEQ platform. The QIAamp DNA micro kit was used to extract genomic DNA from every cultured and uncultured CD8+ T cell population. Concerning the study's data processing: Any sample with under 5,000 productive reads was excluded, and this exclusion removed about 6.5% of the roughly 80 cultures stimulated with HIV peptides. Sequences were trimmed to CDR3 by a MANAFEST web app, and nonproductive sequences, CDR3s under 5 amino acids, and sequences not starting with C or ending with F/W were removed. To count as antigen-specific, a clonotype had to be expanded in at least 2 of 3 replicates compared with the no-peptide control at FDR 0.01, and only within one epitope family. In addition, a specific clonotype needed a frequency at least fivefold higher than in wells stimulated with peptides from other epitope families. Entries here come from immuneACCESS through TCRdb and include only in-frame sequences with V and J called. Some clones fail to appear in such tables; in the studies checked, an unresolved V gene covers under half of the shortfall, and the cause of the remainder is unknown. V and J calls and clone size follow that table, whereas D and trimming were derived from the DNA. The table for this sample lists around 6,000 clones; around 66% of them were counted only once. The biggest ten clones account for approximately 44% of the sample.

Including cysteine and phenylalanine, the CDR3 has 17 amino acids. Only the CDR3 DNA stays, 51 bases, in frame from base 1. Germline trimming amounts to 4 bases on V and 7 bases on J, with 16 as the count of junction bases outside the gene matches. The germline V gene encodes CDR1 SGHTS and CDR2 YDEGEE. The EasySep Human CD8+ T Cell Enrichment Kit was used on day 10 to isolate CD8+ T cells from every culture. Comments on this clone: No antigen is known for it. Per-nucleotide qualities are absent, and no much larger clonotype sits a single base away.

In this chain, TRBV5-8 is recombined with TRBJ2-1, with TRBD2 matching 8 junction bases. The clonotype originates from a male donor with HIV. Specimen: cultured CD8+ T cells derived from PBMCs. The CDR3 is CASSAHILGLAGNEQFF. In nucleotide form, the sequence is TGTGCCAGCAGCGCTCACATTTTAGGACTAGCAGGGAATGAGCAGTTCTTC.